The rows below give T cell receptor beta chains drawn from one sample of a study of T cells in Graves' hyperthyroidism and ophthalmopathy. TCRdb reprocessed the multiplex PCR reads via MiXCR and lists one record per CDR3 protein. The table lists approximately 400,000 distinct CDR3 sequences, just under 25% of them singletons. Specimen: blood. The receptors were gathered from a man between 45 and 60 years old with Graves' hyperthyroidism. Each CDR3 is given with its conserved first and last residue. A D gene is named only where the DNA matches it firmly. Size is stated for part of the rows, as once, few or many counts, or as a class when the clone is expanded.

V	D	J	size	DNA	CDR3
TRBV24-1	NA	TRBJ2-2	NA	TGTGCCACGCGGGACGGGCGCACCGGGGAGCTGTTTTTT	CATRDGRTGELFF
TRBV15	NA	TRBJ2-7	few	TGTGCCACCAGCAGAGAACTTACAGGGAGCTCCTACGAGCAGTACTTC	CATSRELTGSSYEQYF
TRBV15	TRBD1	TRBJ2-5	NA	TGTGCCACCAGGTGGGACAGGGAAGAGACCCAGTACTTC	CATRWDREETQYF
TRBV7-2	TRBD2	TRBJ2-7	NA	TGCGCCAGCAGCCAAGACCCGACTAGCGGGAGTCTTCTAGGCTCCTACGAGCAGTACTTC	CASSQDPTSGSLLGSYEQYF
TRBV11-2	NA	TRBJ2-2	many	TGTGCCAGCAGCCCGGACTCGAACACCGGGGAGCTGTTTTTT	CASSPDSNTGELFF
TRBV12-3/TRBV12-4	NA	TRBJ2-1	many	TGTGCCAGCAAAGGTAGCGAGTACAACAATGAGCAGTTCTTC	CASKGSEYNNEQFF
TRBV5-1	TRBD2	TRBJ2-7	few	TGCGCCAGCAGCAGAATAACTAGCGGGGGAACCTACGAGCAGTACTTC	CASSRITSGGTYEQYF
TRBV19	TRBD2	TRBJ2-1	NA	TGTGCCAGTAGTATAGATTGGCTAGCGGGAGATCCTTGGGACAATGAGCAGTTCTTC	CASSIDWLAGDPWDNEQFF
TRBV7-7	NA	TRBJ2-7	few	TGTGCCAGCAGCTGCCCGCTGGGACACCACCCGTCCTACGAGCAGTACTTC	CASSCPLGHHPSYEQYF
TRBV18	NA	TRBJ2-5	NA	TGTGCCAGCTCTCAGAACGCGGGCCAAGAGACCCAGTACTTC	CASSQNAGQETQYF
TRBV29-1	NA	TRBJ2-3	few	TGCAGCGTTCCCGGTCTCAAGGGACACGCAGATACGCAGTATTTT	CSVPGLKGHADTQYF
TRBV11-1	NA	TRBJ1-4	few	TGTGCCAGCAGTAGGGGACCCGAAAGCGAAAAACTGTTTTTT	CASSRGPESEKLFF
TRBV11-1	NA	TRBJ2-3	NA	TGTGCCAGCAGTTCTAACAGCGGTAGCACAGATACGCAGTATTTT	CASSSNSGSTDTQYF
TRBV19	NA	TRBJ2-2	NA	TGTGCCAGTACCCAGATCCGGACCGGGGAGCTGTTTTTT	CASTQIRTGELFF
TRBV19	NA	TRBJ1-1	few	TGTGCCAGTACTAGAGTAGGGGATATTGCTTTCTTT	CASTRVGDIAFF
TRBV14	NA	TRBJ2-5	once	TGTGCCAGCAGCCAGCTTAGCGGTATGACCCAGTACTTC	CASSQLSGMTQYF
TRBV12-3/TRBV12-4	NA	TRBJ1-1	few	TGTGCCAGCAGTTTTACTGACATAAACACTGAAGCTTTCTTT	CASSFTDINTEAFF
TRBV28	NA	TRBJ2-7	NA	TGTGCCAGCACCTCGGGCTACGAGCAGTACTTC	CASTSGYEQYF
TRBV27	TRBD2	TRBJ2-3	NA	TGTGCCAGCAGTTTTCGACTAGCGGGAAATCGCACAGATACGCAGTATTTT	CASSFRLAGNRTDTQYF
TRBV10-1	TRBD2	TRBJ2-1	NA	TGCGCCAGCAGTGAGTCATGGGGGACTAGCGGGAGCCATGAGCAGTTCTTC	CASSESWGTSGSHEQFF
TRBV28	TRBD2	TRBJ2-3	many	TGTGCCAGCAGCACTAGCGGGGGGAAGAACACAGATACGCAGTATTTT	CASSTSGGKNTDTQYF
TRBV10-3	NA	TRBJ2-1	NA	TGTGCCGTCGGAGGGGTGGGCTACAATGAGCAGTTCTTC	CAVGGVGYNEQFF
TRBV12-3/TRBV12-4	NA	TRBJ1-1	NA	TGTGCCAGCAGTTTAGCGGCCACTCAGGACACTGAAGCTTTCTTT	CASSLAATQDTEAFF
TRBV3-1	NA	TRBJ2-2	few	TGTGCCAGCAGTCTAAACGGCGGCGTATCTAACACCGGGGAGCTGTTTTTT	CASSLNGGVSNTGELFF
TRBV7-2	NA	TRBJ1-1	few	TGTGCCAGCAGCTTTTCGCTGAACACTGAAGCTTTCTTT	CASSFSLNTEAFF
TRBV20-1	NA	TRBJ1-2	NA	TGCAGTGCTAGAGATTCCGACTATGGCTACACCTTC	CSARDSDYGYTF
TRBV28	NA	TRBJ1-1	few	TGTGCCAGCAGTTTAGGGACCACACCGAGGCGCACTGAAGCTTTCTTT	CASSLGTTPRRTEAFF
TRBV12-3/TRBV12-4	NA	TRBJ1-1	many	TGTGCCAGCAGTCCCGTGAGCACTGAAGCTTTCTTT	CASSPVSTEAFF
TRBV7-6	TRBD2	TRBJ2-1	NA	TGTGCCAGCAGCCCCAATCTAGCGGTGATATCCTACAATGAGCAGTTCTTC	CASSPNLAVISYNEQFF
TRBV27	NA	TRBJ2-7	NA	TGTGCCAGCAGTTTCCGGACCGGCAATCCTTACGAGCAGTACTTC	CASSFRTGNPYEQYF
TRBV2	NA	TRBJ2-3	many	TGTGCCCGCATAACCTGGCACACAGATACGCAGTATTTT	CARITWHTDTQYF
TRBV5-1	NA	TRBJ1-4	NA	TGCGCCAGCAGCTTGCGAGCTCGGGAAAAACTGTTTTTT	CASSLRAREKLFF
TRBV3-1	TRBD1	TRBJ1-5	few	TGTGCCAGCAGCCAGGGGGAGGGGGCGACTCAGCCCCAGCATTTT	CASSQGEGATQPQHF
TRBV20-1	TRBD2	TRBJ2-7	many	TGCAGTGCCCATCCTGTTAGCGGGAAATACGAGCAGTACTTC	CSAHPVSGKYEQYF
TRBV28	NA	TRBJ1-2	few	TGTGCCAGCAGTTCAGGAAACTATGGCTACACCTTC	CASSSGNYGYTF
TRBV18	TRBD1	TRBJ1-1	few	TGTGCCAGCTCACCGGGACAGGGGAAAACTGAAGCTTTCTTT	CASSPGQGKTEAFF
TRBV28	TRBD1	TRBJ2-4	many	TGTGCCAGCAGTTCACACAGGGGGCGAGGGGGCATTCAGTACTTC	CASSSHRGRGGIQYF
TRBV28	NA	TRBJ2-1	many	TGTGCCAGCAGTTTACCCAGGGAAAATGAGCAGTTCTTC	CASSLPRENEQFF
TRBV12-3/TRBV12-4	TRBD1	TRBJ2-5	few	TGTGCCAGCAGGGGGGACAGGAAGAGAACCCAGTACTTC	CASRGDRKRTQYF
TRBV28	NA	TRBJ1-1	NA	TGTGCCAGCAGTTTCCGACAGGTTTTGGGCACTGAAGCTTTCTTT	CASSFRQVLGTEAFF
TRBV11-2	NA	TRBJ2-4	NA	TGTGCCAGCAGCTTAGATGTCCGGGTTCTAACCAAAAACATTCAGTACTTC	CASSLDVRVLTKNIQYF
TRBV6-1	NA	TRBJ1-1	few	TGTGCCACCCTGACAGAGGTTGCCACTGAAGCTTTCTTT	CATLTEVATEAFF
TRBV7-3	TRBD1	TRBJ1-5	NA	TGTGCCAGCAGCTCGGTGACAGGGAAAGGGATAAGCAATCAGCCCCAGCATTTT	CASSSVTGKGISNQPQHF
TRBV28	NA	TRBJ1-2	few	TGTGCCAGCGGGGAGGGATTCGGTGGCTACACCTTC	CASGEGFGGYTF
TRBV11-2	TRBD2	TRBJ2-5	many	TGTGCCAGCAGTCCGACTAGCAGCGATCAAGAGACCCAGTACTTC	CASSPTSSDQETQYF
TRBV28	NA	TRBJ1-5	NA	TGTGCCAGCAGTTTGAGGCGCGTAGGCAGCAATCAGCCCCAGCATTTT	CASSLRRVGSNQPQHF
TRBV5-1	NA	TRBJ2-3	few	TGCGCCAGCACAGCGCCGAGCACAGATACGCAGTATTTT	CASTAPSTDTQYF
TRBV27	NA	TRBJ2-1	NA	TGTGCCAGCAGTTCTCGACAGAGCTCCTACAATGAGCAGTTCTTC	CASSSRQSSYNEQFF
TRBV12-3/TRBV12-4	TRBD2	TRBJ2-5	many	TGTGCCAGCGGGGAACCGGAGACTAGCGGGAAAGAGACCCAGTACTTC	CASGEPETSGKETQYF
TRBV29-1	TRBD2	TRBJ2-3	few	TGCAGCGGAACCTCCCCCCCCCCCCCGGGAGGAATAGATACGCAGTATTTT	CSGTSPPPPGGIDTQYF
TRBV10-3	NA	TRBJ2-1	few	TGTGCCATCAGTGAGATGGGTAGCCCCATCAATGAGCAGTTCTTC	CAISEMGSPINEQFF